This TCR beta chain was found in a study of blood T cell repertoires in COVID-19. Data came from immunoSEQ multiplex PCR; TCRdb stores just in-frame clones and leaves some out. The table has more than 110,000 clones, 65% to 90% seen once. The V gene end was trimmed by 2 bases and the J gene end by 3 bases; junction bases not matched to a gene: 9. The CDR3 spans 16 residues. Germline V gene lookup returns CDR1 SNHLY and CDR2 FYNNEI. The genes are TRBV2 and TRBJ2-5; 7 bases line up with TRBD1. This receptor was taken from a man in his fifties with acute or convalescent COVID-19. The sequencing input was peripheral blood. This chain's CDR3 is CASSESAATGKETQYF. The DNA for the CDR3 is TGTGCCAGCAGTGAATCGGCGGCGACAGGGAAAGAGACCCAGTACTTC.